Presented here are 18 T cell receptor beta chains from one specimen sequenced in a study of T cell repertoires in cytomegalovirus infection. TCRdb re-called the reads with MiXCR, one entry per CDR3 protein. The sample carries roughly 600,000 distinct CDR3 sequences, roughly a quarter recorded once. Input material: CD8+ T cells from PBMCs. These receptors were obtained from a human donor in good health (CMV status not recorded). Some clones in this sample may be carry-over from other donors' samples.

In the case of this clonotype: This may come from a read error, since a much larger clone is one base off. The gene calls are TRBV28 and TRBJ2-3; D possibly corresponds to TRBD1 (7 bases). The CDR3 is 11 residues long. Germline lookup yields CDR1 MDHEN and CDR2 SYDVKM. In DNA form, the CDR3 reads TGTGCCAGCAGCCAGGGGGGTACGCGGTATTTT. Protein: CASSQGGTRYF. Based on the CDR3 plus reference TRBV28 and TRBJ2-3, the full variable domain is DVKVTQSSRYLVKRTGEKVFLECVQDMDHENMFWYRQDPGLGLRLIYFSYDVKMKEKGDIPEGYSVSREKKERFSLILESASTNQTSMYLCASSQGGTRYFGPGTRLTVL.

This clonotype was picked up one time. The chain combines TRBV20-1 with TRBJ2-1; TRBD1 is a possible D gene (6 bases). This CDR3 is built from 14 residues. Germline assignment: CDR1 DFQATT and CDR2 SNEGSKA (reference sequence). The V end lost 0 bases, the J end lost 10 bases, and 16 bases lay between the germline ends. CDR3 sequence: CSARDLGAVEEQFF. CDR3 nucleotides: TGCAGTGCTAGAGATTTGGGGGCTGTTGAGGAGCAGTTCTTC.

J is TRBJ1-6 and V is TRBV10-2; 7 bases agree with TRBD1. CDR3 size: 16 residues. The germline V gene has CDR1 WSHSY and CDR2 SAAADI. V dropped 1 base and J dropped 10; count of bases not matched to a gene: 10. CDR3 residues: CASSEWDRVGESPLHF. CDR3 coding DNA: TGCGCCAGCAGTGAGTGGGACAGAGTTGGCGAATCACCCCTCCACTTT.

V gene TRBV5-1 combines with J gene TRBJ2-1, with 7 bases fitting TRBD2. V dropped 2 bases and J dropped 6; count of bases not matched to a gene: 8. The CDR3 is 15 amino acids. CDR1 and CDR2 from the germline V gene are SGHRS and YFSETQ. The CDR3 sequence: CASSFAGDLGNEQFF. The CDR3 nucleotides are TGCGCCAGCAGCTTCGCGGGGGACCTCGGCAATGAGCAGTTCTTC.

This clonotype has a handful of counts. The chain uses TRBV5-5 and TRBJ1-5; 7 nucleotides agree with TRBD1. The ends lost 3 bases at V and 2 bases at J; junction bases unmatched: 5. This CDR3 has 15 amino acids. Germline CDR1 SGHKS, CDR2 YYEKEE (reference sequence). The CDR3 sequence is CASSYNRGGNQPQHF. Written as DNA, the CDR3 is TGTGCCAGCAGCTATAACAGGGGTGGCAATCAGCCCCAGCATTTT.

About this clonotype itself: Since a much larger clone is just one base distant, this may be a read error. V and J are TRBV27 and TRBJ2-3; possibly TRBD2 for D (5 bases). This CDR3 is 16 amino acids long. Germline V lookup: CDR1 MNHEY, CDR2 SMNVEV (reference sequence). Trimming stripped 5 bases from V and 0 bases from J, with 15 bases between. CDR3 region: CASSGTSDTSTDTQYF. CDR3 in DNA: TGTGCCAGCAGTGGTACTAGTGACACCAGCACAGATACGCAGTATTTT.

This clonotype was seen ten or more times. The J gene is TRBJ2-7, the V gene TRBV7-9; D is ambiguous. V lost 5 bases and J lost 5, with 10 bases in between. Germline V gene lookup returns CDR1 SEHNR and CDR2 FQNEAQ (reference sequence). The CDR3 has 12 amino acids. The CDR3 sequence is CASSLDVHEQYV. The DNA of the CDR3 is TGTGCCAGCAGCCTAGATGTCCACGAGCAGTACGTC.

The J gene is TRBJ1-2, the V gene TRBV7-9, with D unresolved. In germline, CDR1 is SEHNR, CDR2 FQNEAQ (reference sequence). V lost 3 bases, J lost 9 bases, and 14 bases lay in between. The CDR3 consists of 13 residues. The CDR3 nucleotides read TGTGCCAGCAGCTTCGGGATCCCTGAAAGCTACACCTTC. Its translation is CASSFGIPESYTF. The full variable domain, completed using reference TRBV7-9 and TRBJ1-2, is DTGVSQNPRHKITKRGQNVTFRCDPISEHNRLYWYRQTLGQGPEFLTYFQNEAQLEKSRLLSDRFSAERPKGSFSTLEIQRTEQGDSAMYLCASSFGIPESYTFGSGTRLTVV.

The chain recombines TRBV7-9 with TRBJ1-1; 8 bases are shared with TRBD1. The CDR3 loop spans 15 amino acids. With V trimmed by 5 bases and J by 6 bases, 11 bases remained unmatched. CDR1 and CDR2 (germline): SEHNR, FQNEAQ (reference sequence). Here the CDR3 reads CASSGRTGGGAEAFF. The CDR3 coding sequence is TGTGCCAGCAGCGGCAGAACAGGGGGGGGGGCTGAAGCTTTCTTT. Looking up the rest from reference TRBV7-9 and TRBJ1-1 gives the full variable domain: DTGVSQNPRHKITKRGQNVTFRCDPISEHNRLYWYRQTLGQGPEFLTYFQNEAQLEKSRLLSDRFSAERPKGSFSTLEIQRTEQGDSAMYLCASSGRTGGGAEAFFGQGTRLTVV.

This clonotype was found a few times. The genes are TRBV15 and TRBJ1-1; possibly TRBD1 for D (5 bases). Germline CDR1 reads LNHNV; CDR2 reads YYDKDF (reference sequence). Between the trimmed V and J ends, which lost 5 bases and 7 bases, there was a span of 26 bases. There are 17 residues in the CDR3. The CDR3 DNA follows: TGTGCCACCAGCCCTCCCCTTGTGGGGGGGTTAAGGATTGAAGCTTTCTTT. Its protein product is CATSPPLVGGLRIEAFF.

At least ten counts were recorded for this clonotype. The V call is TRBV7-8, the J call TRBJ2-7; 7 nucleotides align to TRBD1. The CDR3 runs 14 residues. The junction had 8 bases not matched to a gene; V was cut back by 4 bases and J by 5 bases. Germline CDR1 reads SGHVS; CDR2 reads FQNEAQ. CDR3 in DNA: TGTGCCAGCAGCTCCGAGACAGGGCTCGACGAGCAGTACTTC. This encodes CASSSETGLDEQYF. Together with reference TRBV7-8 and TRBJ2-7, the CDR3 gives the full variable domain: GAGVSQSPRYKVAKRGQDVALRCDPISGHVSLFWYQQALGQGPEFLTYFQNEAQLDKSGLPSDRFFAERPEGSVSTLKIQRTQQEDSAVYLCASSSETGLDEQYFGPGTRLTVT.

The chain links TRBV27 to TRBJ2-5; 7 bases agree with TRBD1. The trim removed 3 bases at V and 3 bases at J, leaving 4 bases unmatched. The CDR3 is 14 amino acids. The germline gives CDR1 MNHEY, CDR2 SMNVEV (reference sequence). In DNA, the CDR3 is TGTGCCAGCAGTTTGCAGGGGGATGAAGAGACCCAGTACTTC. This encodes CASSLQGDEETQYF.

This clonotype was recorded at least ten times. CDR3 bases: TGCAGTGCTAGATCGGGACAGGGGGTTCCCCGCAATCAGCCCCAGCATTTT. As protein: CSARSGQGVPRNQPQHF. This sequence joins TRBV20-1 and TRBJ1-5; TRBD1 aligns across 11 bases. The CDR3 runs 17 residues. Losses at the gene ends were 2 bases for V and 2 bases for J; bases not matched to a gene: 8. The germline V gene encodes CDR1 DFQATT and CDR2 SNEGSKA (reference sequence).

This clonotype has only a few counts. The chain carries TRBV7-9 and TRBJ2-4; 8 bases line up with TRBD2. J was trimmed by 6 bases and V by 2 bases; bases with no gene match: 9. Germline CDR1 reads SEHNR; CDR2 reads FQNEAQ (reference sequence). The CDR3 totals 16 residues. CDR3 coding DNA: TGTGCCAGCAGCTTACCCGCGAGCGGGGGTGTAAACATTCAGTACTTC. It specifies CASSLPASGGVNIQYF.

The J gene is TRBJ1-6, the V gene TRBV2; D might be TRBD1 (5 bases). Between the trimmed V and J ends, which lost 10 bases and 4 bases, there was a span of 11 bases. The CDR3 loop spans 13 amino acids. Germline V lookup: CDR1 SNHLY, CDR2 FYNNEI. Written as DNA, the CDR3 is TGTGCCATCAACGGGGGTTATAATTCACCCCTCCACTTT. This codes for CAINGGYNSPLHF. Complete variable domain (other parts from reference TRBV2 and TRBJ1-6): EPEVTQTPSHQVTQMGQEVILRCVPISNHLYFYWYRQILGQKVEFLVSFYNNEISEKSEIFDDQFSVERPDGSNFTLKIRSTKLEDSAMYFCAINGGYNSPLHFGNGTRLTVT.

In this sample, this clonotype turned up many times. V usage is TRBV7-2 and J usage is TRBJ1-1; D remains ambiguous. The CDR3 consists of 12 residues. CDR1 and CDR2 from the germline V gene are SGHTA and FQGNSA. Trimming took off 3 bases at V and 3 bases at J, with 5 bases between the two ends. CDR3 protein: CASSLVDTEAFF. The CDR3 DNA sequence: TGTGCCAGCAGCTTGGTGGACACTGAAGCTTTCTTT.

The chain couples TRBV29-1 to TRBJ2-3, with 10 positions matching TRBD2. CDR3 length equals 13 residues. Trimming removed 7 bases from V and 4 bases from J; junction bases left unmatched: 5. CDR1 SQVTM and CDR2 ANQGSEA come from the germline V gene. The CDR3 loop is CSARGLAADTQYF. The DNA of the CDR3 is TGCAGCGCCCGAGGACTAGCGGCAGATACGCAGTATTTT.

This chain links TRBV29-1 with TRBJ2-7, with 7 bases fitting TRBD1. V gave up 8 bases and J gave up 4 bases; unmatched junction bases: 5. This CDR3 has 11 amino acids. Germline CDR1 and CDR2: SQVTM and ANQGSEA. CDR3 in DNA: TGCAGCTTCGGGACAGCTTACGAGCAGTACTTC. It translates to CSFGTAYEQYF.